This is a list of T cell receptor beta chains from one sample in a study of blood T cell repertoires in COVID-19. Produced via immunoSEQ multiplex PCR; TCRdb's table is partial and in-frame only. Among 150,000 to 170,000 clones, about 90% were seen once, and the ten largest hold approximately 0.55%. The source material was peripheral blood. The receptors derive from a man between 50 and 59 years old with acute or convalescent COVID-19. CDR3s include the opening cysteine and the closing phenylalanine or tryptophan. Each record gives: clone size, V gene, D gene, J gene, CDR3 protein, CDR3 DNA. The D gene is left open where the match is weak. Clone size is not always given. Where it is, it says once, few, many or a class for expanded clones.

NA	TRBV5-1	TRBD2	TRBJ2-3	CASSRTGTSGSGTDTQYF	TGCGCCAGCAGCAGAACCGGGACTAGCGGGAGTGGTACAGATACGCAGTATTTT
NA	TRBV5-6	TRBD2	TRBJ2-3	CASSLRTSGRKGSTDTQYF	TGTGCCAGCAGCTTAAGGACTAGCGGGAGAAAAGGGTCCACAGATACGCAGTATTTT
once	TRBV4-1	NA	TRBJ1-5	CASSQDWSQPQHF	TGCGCCAGCAGCCAAGATTGGAGCCAGCCCCAGCATTTT
NA	TRBV19	TRBD2	TRBJ2-5	CASSTSGGQETQYF	TGTGCCAGTAGTACTAGCGGCGGCCAAGAGACCCAGTACTTC
NA	TRBV27	TRBD2	TRBJ2-1	CASSLTPSGGPEQFF	TGTGCCAGCAGCCTAACACCTAGCGGGGGGCCGGAGCAGTTCTTC
NA	TRBV21-1	NA	TRBJ1-5	CASSKAPGTGTRNQPQHF	TGTGCCAGCAGCAAAGCGCCTGGGACAGGGACGCGCAATCAGCCCCAGCATTTT
NA	TRBV2	NA	TRBJ2-7	CASSPRTQTYEQYF	TGTGCCAGCAGTCCTAGGACACAGACCTACGAGCAGTACTTC
NA	TRBV10-3	TRBD2	TRBJ2-2	CATLAGAYGELFF	TGTGCCACACTAGCGGGAGCTTATGGGGAGCTGTTTTTT
NA	TRBV7-3	TRBD2	TRBJ2-2	CASSLDPGGLAGELFF	TGTGCCAGCAGCTTAGACCCGGGAGGGCTTGCCGGGGAGCTGTTTTTT
few	TRBV27	NA	TRBJ2-3	CASKLASTDTQYF	TGTGCCAGCAAATTGGCTAGCACAGATACGCAGTATTTT
NA	TRBV27	NA	TRBJ1-5	CASSYPRGPQHF	TGTGCCAGCAGTTACCCCAGGGGGCCCCAGCATTTT
NA	TRBV7-8	TRBD1	TRBJ1-1	CASSTRDRLNTEAFF	TGTGCCAGCAGCACCCGGGACAGATTGAACACTGAAGCTTTCTTT
NA	TRBV18	TRBD1	TRBJ1-6	CASSPGGGDSPLHF	TGTGCCAGCTCACCAGGAGGGGGCGATTCACCCCTCCACTTT
NA	TRBV11-2	NA	TRBJ2-1	CASGLNPRYNEQFF	TGTGCCAGCGGCCTCAACCCCAGGTACAATGAGCAGTTCTTC
once	TRBV7-2	NA	TRBJ1-4	CASSSGAGPNEKLFF	TGTGCCAGCAGCTCAGGGGCAGGGCCAAATGAAAAACTGTTTTTT
few	TRBV10-3	TRBD1	TRBJ1-5	CAISQDRGLQPQHF	TGTGCCATCAGTCAGGACAGGGGGCTTCAGCCCCAGCATTTT
NA	TRBV4-2	TRBD2	TRBJ2-3	CASSQDPSGRHTQYF	TGTGCCAGCAGCCAAGATCCTAGCGGGAGACATACGCAGTATTTT
NA	TRBV19	TRBD1	TRBJ1-1	CATGQGLAEAFF	TGTGCCACCGGACAGGGGTTGGCTGAAGCTTTCTTT
NA	TRBV11-3	NA	TRBJ2-1	CASSFLVAPYNEQFF	TGTGCCAGCAGCTTCCTAGTTGCACCCTACAATGAGCAGTTCTTC
NA	TRBV3-1/TRBV3-2	TRBD1	TRBJ1-1	CASSQDRGQTEAFF	TGTGCCAGCAGCCAAGACAGGGGGCAGACTGAAGCTTTCTTT
NA	TRBV5-5	NA	TRBJ1-1	CASSSKQVLGTEAFF	TGTGCCAGCAGCTCGAAGCAGGTTTTGGGCACTGAAGCTTTCTTT
NA	TRBV4-1	NA	TRBJ2-4	CASSQTAKEIAKNIQYF	TGCGCCAGCAGCCAAACGGCGAAGGAGATAGCCAAAAACATTCAGTACTTC
NA	TRBV19	NA	TRBJ1-6	CASSIGGVFGSPLHF	TGTGCCAGTAGTATAGGCGGGGTTTTTGGTTCACCCCTCCACTTT
once	TRBV5-1	TRBD1	TRBJ2-3	CASSLDHRGRGTDTQYF	TGCGCCAGCAGCTTGGACCACAGGGGGCGAGGCACAGATACGCAGTATTTT
NA	TRBV5-4	NA	TRBJ1-2	CASSLSGGSYGYTF	TGTGCCAGCAGCTTGAGCGGGGGCTCGTATGGCTACACCTTC
NA	TRBV5-1	TRBD2	TRBJ2-1	CASSSGTNSYNEQFF	TGCGCCAGCAGCTCCGGGACTAACTCCTACAATGAGCAGTTCTTC
once	TRBV6-4	TRBD2	TRBJ2-1	CASSDSGLGRQFF	TGTGCCAGCAGTGACTCTGGACTAGGTCGACAGTTCTTC
NA	TRBV6-5	NA	TRBJ2-3	CASSTTGVVDTQYF	TGTGCCAGCAGTACGACGGGAGTGGTGGATACGCAGTATTTT
NA	TRBV5-1	NA	TRBJ1-1	CASRREGSQANTEAFF	TGCGCCAGCAGGCGGGAAGGGTCCCAAGCGAACACTGAAGCTTTCTTT
NA	TRBV5-6	NA	TRBJ2-1	CASSPETSANEQFF	TGTGCCAGCAGCCCCGAGACTAGTGCCAATGAGCAGTTCTTC
NA	TRBV7-8	NA	TRBJ2-1	CASSTHLAPSYNEQFF	TGTGCCAGCAGCACCCACCTAGCCCCGTCCTACAATGAGCAGTTCTTC
NA	TRBV27	TRBD1	TRBJ1-5	CASSLSEGAHQPQHF	TGTGCCAGCAGTTTATCGGAGGGGGCGCATCAGCCCCAGCATTTT
NA	TRBV28	NA	TRBJ1-2	CASSSGAENYGYTF	TGTGCCAGCAGTTCAGGGGCGGAGAACTATGGCTACACCTTC
NA	TRBV5-3	NA	TRBJ2-2	CARSSFRASEDTGELFF	TGTGCCAGAAGCTCATTCAGGGCGAGCGAGGACACCGGGGAGCTGTTTTTT
NA	TRBV6-5	NA	TRBJ2-1	CASSSIQSPGDNEQFF	TGTGCCAGCAGTTCAATACAGAGCCCCGGGGACAATGAGCAGTTCTTC
NA	TRBV29-1	NA	TRBJ2-2	CSAQDYNTGELFF	TGCAGCGCCCAGGACTACAACACCGGGGAGCTGTTTTTT
NA	TRBV28	TRBD1	TRBJ1-6	CASSGYRGFSSPLHF	TGTGCCAGCAGCGGGTACAGGGGGTTTAGTTCACCCCTCCACTTT